These 23 T cell receptor beta chains were all obtained from the same sample, sequenced in a study of blood T cell repertoires in COVID-19. The data were produced by immunoSEQ multiplex PCR, yet TCRdb's version contains in-frame clones alone and is incomplete. The sample consists of approximately 260,000 clones, roughly 86% of them appearing once. The sample taken for sequencing was PBMCs or T cells enriched from blood (not recorded which). The receptor set was obtained from a woman aged 55-70 years who had recovered from COVID-19.

V and J are TRBV10-1 and TRBJ2-7, with 7 bases that match TRBD1. Germline lookup yields CDR1 WNHNN and CDR2 SYGVQD (reference sequence). V dropped 1 base and J dropped 0; count of bases not matched to a gene: 3. The CDR3 totals 15 residues. The CDR3: CASSEFQGVSYEQYF. The CDR3 DNA is TGCGCCAGCAGTGAGTTCCAGGGGGTCTCCTACGAGCAGTACTTC.

The chain joins TRBV6-5 to TRBJ2-7; possibly TRBD1 for D (6 bases). V gave up 6 bases and J gave up 4 bases, with 16 bases separating them. The CDR3 sequence is 14 residues long. Germline CDR1 and CDR2: MNHEY and SVGAGI. CDR3 protein: CASRTGTKVYEQYF. CDR3 sequence (DNA): TGTGCCAGCAGAACCGGGACAAAAGTTTACGAGCAGTACTTC.

This rearrangement joins TRBV21-1 to TRBJ1-5; TRBD1 was called by the table and not checked on the DNA. TRBV21-1 is a pseudogene locus. The CDR3 runs to 15 residues. The CDR3 spells CASSNPSTANQPQHF. DNA for the CDR3: TGTGCCAGCAGCAATCCTTCGACAGCAAATCAGCCCCAGCATTTT.

The rearrangement links TRBV19 to TRBJ2-5, with a tentative D call TRBD1 (5 bases). This CDR3 is built from 16 residues. V lost 3 bases and J lost 1, with 15 bases in between. Germline V CDR1 and CDR2: LNHDA, SQIVND (reference sequence). CDR3 in amino acids: CASSIRTRDSQETQYF. CDR3 DNA: TGTGCCAGTAGTATCCGAACCCGAGACAGCCAAGAGACCCAGTACTTC.

CDR3 bases: TGCAGTGCCCGCTGGGCCAATGAGCAGTTCTTC. As protein: CSARWANEQFF. The chain employs TRBV20-1 and TRBJ2-1; D remains unclear. CDR1 is DFQATT and CDR2 is SNEGSKA in the germline V gene (reference sequence). V was cut by 6 bases and J by 6 bases, with 9 bases left in between. The length of the CDR3 is 11 residues.

This clone was picked up one time. The junction shows a germline mismatch at one end, possibly a read error. The CDR3: CASSQGQGEGLGF. CDR3 nucleotides: TGTGCCAGCAGCCAAGGACAGGGAGAGGGGCTTGGCTTC. This sequence joins TRBV28 and TRBJ2-7; 8 bases are a match to TRBD1. CDR3 size: 13 residues. Germline V gene sequence: CDR1 MDHEN, CDR2 SYDVKM.

V gene TRBV19 combines with J gene TRBJ1-5, with D maybe TRBD1 (5 bases). CDR3 length: 14 residues. Germline CDR1 and CDR2: LNHDA and SQIVND (reference sequence). V gave up 3 bases and J gave up 9 bases, with 15 bases separating them. The CDR3 protein is CASSIGGAGPPQHF. Written as DNA, the CDR3 is TGTGCCAGTAGTATTGGCGGGGCAGGCCCGCCCCAGCATTTT.

This chain uses TRBV9 with TRBJ1-2; weak D call: TRBD1 (5 bases). Germline V CDR1 and CDR2: SGDLS, YYNGEE. V gave up 4 bases and J gave up 0 bases, with 13 bases separating them. There are 15 residues in the CDR3. CDR3 residues: CASSPMTATNYGYTF. The CDR3 coding sequence is TGTGCCAGCAGCCCGATGACAGCTACTAACTATGGCTACACCTTC.

The V call is TRBV13, the J call TRBJ2-5, with D perhaps TRBD2 (7 bases). Per the germline V gene, CDR1 is PRHDT and CDR2 is FYEKMQ (reference sequence). V gave up 8 bases and J gave up 5 bases, with 18 bases separating them. This CDR3 comprises 14 residues. The CDR3 here is CASLFGGGLETQYF. The CDR3 region has the DNA TGTGCCAGCCTTTTTGGGGGGGGCCTCGAGACCCAGTACTTC.

J is TRBJ2-7 and V is TRBV6-5; a possible D gene is TRBD2 (5 bases). The V end was cut by 2 bases, the J end by 9 bases, with 17 bases between. In germline, CDR1 is MNHEY, CDR2 SVGAGI. The CDR3 runs to 14 residues. The CDR3 here is CASSYGPLPAGQYF. In DNA form, the CDR3 reads TGTGCCAGCAGTTACGGCCCGCTCCCTGCGGGGCAGTACTTC.

This clone appeared once. The rearrangement links TRBV7-6 to TRBJ2-2; 11 nucleotides match TRBD2. Per germline, CDR1 SGHVS and CDR2 FNYEAQ. With V trimmed by 1 base and J by 5 bases, 0 bases remained unmatched. The CDR3 length is 15 residues. The CDR3 region has the DNA TGTGCCAGCAGCTTAGGACTAGCGGGGACCGGGGAGCTGTTTTTT. It codes for CASSLGLAGTGELFF.

The J gene is TRBJ1-2, the V gene TRBV5-1, with 7 bases lining up with TRBD1. The V gene end was trimmed by 4 bases and the J gene end by 8 bases; junction bases not matched to a gene: 5. Germline V gene data show CDR1 as SGHRS and CDR2 as YFSETQ. The CDR3 spans 12 residues. The CDR3 loop is CASSLGQEGYTF. The CDR3 DNA follows: TGCGCCAGCAGCCTTGGACAGGAAGGCTACACCTTC.

The rearrangement uses TRBV5-6 and TRBJ1-5; D ambiguous. CDR3 size: 13 residues. The germline CDR1 and CDR2 sequences are SGHDT and YYEEEE. V dropped 7 bases and J dropped 3 bases, with 11 bases sitting between them. This chain's CDR3 is CASSARSNQPQHF. CDR3 bases: TGTGCCAGCTCGGCGAGGTCCAATCAGCCCCAGCATTTT.

This clone was counted a single time. The chain recombines TRBV12-3 or TRBV12-4 with TRBJ1-2; D is ambiguous. The CDR3 has 12 amino acids. Trimming removed 1 base at V and 8 bases at J, with 8 bases between. CDR3 DNA: TGTGCCAGCAGTTTAGGAGGGATGGGCTACACCTTC. Translation: CASSLGGMGYTF.

The rearrangement joins TRBV5-5 to TRBJ2-7; 7 bases align to TRBD1. J was trimmed by 4 bases and V by 4 bases; bases with no gene match: 11. Germline CDR1 SGHKS, CDR2 YYEKEE (reference sequence). The CDR3 is 15 amino acids. CDR3 DNA sequence: TGTGCCAGCAGCGATGACAGGGTACGGCGTTACGAGCAGTACTTC. Its translation is CASSDDRVRRYEQYF.

This clone was seen a single time. V is TRBV5-1 and J is TRBJ1-1; possibly TRBD1 for D (5 bases). Germline V gene lookup returns CDR1 SGHRS and CDR2 YFSETQ. This CDR3 region has 14 residues. Trimming took off 3 bases at V and 0 bases at J, with 9 bases between the two ends. The CDR3 DNA is TGCGCCAGCAGCTATGACAGTCTGAACACTGAAGCTTTCTTT. Translating it yields CASSYDSLNTEAFF.

The V gene is TRBV10-1, the J gene TRBJ1-1, with 9 nucleotides matching TRBD1. Germline assignment: CDR1 WNHNN and CDR2 SYGVQD (reference sequence). V lost 6 bases to trimming and J lost 2 bases; unmatched junction nucleotides: 7. The CDR3 has 15 residues. CDR3 DNA: TGCGCCAGCAGCCCCGGGACAGGGTTAAACACTGAAGCTTTCTTT. Translation: CASSPGTGLNTEAFF.

This rearrangement joins TRBV9 to TRBJ2-3; 8 bases map to TRBD2. Trimming cost V 3 bases and J 2 bases; bases outside gene matches: 8. This CDR3 contains 16 residues. Per the germline V gene, CDR1 is SGDLS and CDR2 is YYNGEE. The CDR3, as DNA: TGTGCCAGCAGCGCCAGAGCGGGGGCAAACACAGATACGCAGTATTTT. This encodes CASSARAGANTDTQYF.

The V call is TRBV5-4, the J call TRBJ2-3; D remains unclear. Trimming took 0 bases from V and 0 from J, leaving 11 bases between them. This CDR3 is 16 amino acids long. Germline-derived CDR1 and CDR2 are SGHNT and YYREEE (reference sequence). The CDR3 DNA reads as TGTGCCAGCAGCTTGGCAGCGTCTTCTAGCACAGATACGCAGTATTTT. Protein product: CASSLAASSSTDTQYF.

V is TRBV7-8 and J is TRBJ2-3; no definite D call. The CDR3 is 13 residues long. The germline gives CDR1 SGHVS, CDR2 FQNEAQ. V lost 5 bases to trimming and J lost 2 bases, with 8 bases between them. In DNA form, the CDR3 reads TGTGCCAGCAGCATCCCCCACACAGATACGCAGTATTTT. Its protein product is CASSIPHTDTQYF.

V gene TRBV11-2 combines with J gene TRBJ2-7, with 7 bases lining up with TRBD1. Germline V gives CDR1 SGHAT, CDR2 FQNNGV. The trim removed 6 bases at V and 5 bases at J, leaving 16 bases unmatched. The CDR3 contains 16 residues. The CDR3 is CASRRNRQGSPHEQYF. The CDR3 bases are TGTGCCAGCAGACGGAACCGACAGGGATCCCCCCACGAGCAGTACTTC.

This clone occurred a few times. A read error is likely, as this CDR3 ends without the conserved phenylalanine or tryptophan. The limits of the CDR3 on the DNA are not certain, so only TCRdb's listed CDR3 is given. The chain links TRBV20-1 to TRBJ1-2; the tabulated D call, TRBD1, remains unverified against the DNA. Germline CDR1 is DFQATT and CDR2 is SNEGSKA (reference sequence). The CDR3 adds up to 9 amino acids, both ends counted. The CDR3: CSARDLTGT.

The count of this clone is one. The chain recombines TRBV3-1 (or the pseudogene TRBV3-2) with TRBJ2-5; TRBD2 might be the D (6 bases). This CDR3 is 15 amino acids long. Germline CDR1 LGHDT, CDR2 YNNKEL (reference sequence). V was trimmed by 6 bases and J by 3 bases, leaving 17 bases between them. In DNA form, the CDR3 reads TGTGCCAGCAGTCATCTCTCCCCGGGAGAAGAGACCCAGTACTTC. Translation: CASSHLSPGEETQYF.